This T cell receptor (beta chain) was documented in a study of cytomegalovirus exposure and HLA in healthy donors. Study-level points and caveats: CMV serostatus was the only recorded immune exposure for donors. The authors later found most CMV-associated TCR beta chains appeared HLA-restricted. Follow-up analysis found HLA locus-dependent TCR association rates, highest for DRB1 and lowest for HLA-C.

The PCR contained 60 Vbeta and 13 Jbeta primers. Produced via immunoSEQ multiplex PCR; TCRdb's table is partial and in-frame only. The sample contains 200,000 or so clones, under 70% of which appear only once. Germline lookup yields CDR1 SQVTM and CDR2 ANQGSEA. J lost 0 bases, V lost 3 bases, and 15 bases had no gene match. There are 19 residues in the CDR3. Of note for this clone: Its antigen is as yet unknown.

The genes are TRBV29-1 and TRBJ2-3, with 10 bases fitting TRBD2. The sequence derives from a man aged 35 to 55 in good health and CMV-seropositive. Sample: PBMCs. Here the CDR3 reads CSVDVRRLAGVSSTDTQYF. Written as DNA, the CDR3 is TGCAGCGTTGATGTCAGGCGGCTAGCGGGGGTCTCTAGCACAGATACGCAGTATTTT.